A single T cell receptor (beta chain) is shown here with its context. Its antigen is not known. This sample is part of a study of beta chain features in type 1 diabetes. Findings and limits, study-wide: Over-representation of high TCR-expressing cells was a possible consequence of cDNA sequencing. Shortening that was moderate but significant affected the TCRB CDR3s of Type 1 diabetes patients in all four CD4+ subsets.

Expressed TCRB transcripts were sequenced after all isolated RNA was converted to cDNA. Average reads for naive, central memory and regulatory T cell samples were roughly 3.5 million. The table came from immunoSEQ multiplex PCR; TCRdb's copy has only in-frame clones and leaves some out. The data show around 260,000 clones, over 20% seen once. The source is a woman in her thirties or forties with type 1 diabetes. Material for sequencing was naive CD4+ T cells from blood.

CDR3 sequence: CASSSGTGAYNEQFF. Written as DNA, the CDR3 is TGCGCCAGCAGCTCCGGGACAGGGGCCTACAATGAGCAGTTCTTC. The chain links TRBV5-1 to TRBJ2-1, with 10 bases lining up with TRBD1. The CDR3 has 15 amino acids. V gave up 3 bases and J gave up 2 bases; unmatched junction bases: 2. CDR1 is SGHRS, CDR2 YFSETQ, per germline.